This TCR beta chain derives from a study of CD8+ T cells in alopecia areata. General study points: Scalp lesions, especially in alopecia totalis/universalis, had higher clonality than normal scalp. Sequenced scalp T cells also include alphabeta T cells resident in normal skin.

Regarding treatment: oral pan-JAK inhibitor, 5-10 mg twice daily. This clone was counted a few times. Its antigen is still unknown. The CDR3 contains 14 residues. Trimming shortened V by 4 bases and J by 2 bases, and 15 bases separated the two germline ends. Germline CDR1 is SQVTM and CDR2 is ANQGSEA. Once RNA had been extracted, it was reverse transcribed into cDNA to act as the sequencing template. Method: immunoSEQ multiplex PCR; TCRdb's copy keeps in-frame clones and lacks some. The data hold 200,000 to 250,000 clones, with about three fifths observed a single time. The source of this sequence is a human donor with alopecia areata. The chain links TRBV29-1 to TRBJ2-7; possibly TRBD1 for D (6 bases). Sequencing was performed on CD4+ T cells sorted from blood, taken at week 4, from a patient treated with tofacitinib. This CDR3 is CSVGPRQAPYEQYF. The CDR3 DNA is TGCAGCGTTGGACCCCGACAGGCGCCCTACGAGCAGTACTTC.